The sample holds a few counts of the clone carrying this T cell receptor beta chain. No antigen is known for it. Extraction and reverse transcription of RNA yielded cDNA as the sequencing template. Profiling relied on immunoSEQ multiplex PCR, and the TCRdb table lists in-frame clones only, not all of them. The sample yields about 180,000 clones, about 72% seen once. Lesional scalp punch biopsies and peripheral blood were collected from alopecia areata patients. This entry comes from a study of CD8+ T cells in alopecia areata. Findings of the study overall: Scalp specimens additionally yield sequences from normal skin's resident alphabeta T cells.

The germline V and J ends were trimmed by 3 bases and 0 bases, with 12 bases remaining between them. The V gene's germline CDR1 is SGHDN and CDR2 FVKESK. CDR3 length: 16 amino acids. This sequence originates from a human donor with alopecia areata. The sample here was CD8+ T cells sorted from blood, taken at week 0. This chain joins TRBV14 and TRBJ1-3; the D gene is possibly TRBD1 (6 bases). For the CDR3, the DNA is TGTGCCAGCAGCCAGCACAGGGTACCCTCTGGAAACACCATATATTTT. Its translation: CASSQHRVPSGNTIYF.